These 30 T cell receptor beta chains originate from one sample sequenced in a study of OX40 agonist ivuxolimab in advanced cancers. The method was immunoSEQ multiplex PCR; TCRdb's version includes in-frame clones alone and lacks a portion of them. The sample carries tens of thousands of clones, about 89% recorded once. The sequenced sample was CD4+ or CD8+ T cells sorted from blood, obtained in a trial of the OX40 agonist ivuxolimab. The receptors shown here come from an adult with an advanced solid tumor such as melanoma, head and neck, liver or kidney cancer.

This clone was observed once. The V call is TRBV13, the J call TRBJ1-3; 8 nucleotides align to TRBD1. The CDR3 is made up of 16 amino acids. The germline CDR1 and CDR2 sequences are PRHDT and FYEKMQ (reference sequence). Trimming removed 1 base from V and 1 base from J; junction bases left unmatched: 3. The CDR3 nucleotides are TGTGCCAGCAGCTTAGAAGACAGGGGATCTGGAAACACCATATATTTT. Encoded protein: CASSLEDRGSGNTIYF.

This clone was seen just once. This rearrangement joins TRBV7-3 to TRBJ2-1; 9 bases fit TRBD2. The V gene's germline CDR1 is SGHTA and CDR2 FQGTGA. The CDR3 covers 22 residues. Losses at the gene ends were 1 base for V and 0 bases for J; bases not matched to a gene: 19. The CDR3 reads CASSLNYLTSSGTTPSYNEQFF. In nucleotides, the CDR3 is TGTGCCAGCAGCTTAAATTACTTAACGTCTAGCGGGACAACCCCCTCCTACAATGAGCAGTTCTTC. Full variable domain (remainder filled in from reference TRBV7-3 and TRBJ2-1): GAGVSQTPSNKVTEKGKYVELRCDPISGHTALYWYRQSLGQGPEFLIYFQGTGAADDSGLPNDRFFAVRPEGSVSTLKIQRTERGDSAVYLCASSLNYLTSSGTTPSYNEQFFGPGTRLTVL.

V is TRBV19 and J is TRBJ1-2, with TRBD1 as a possible D gene (6 bases). Trimming took 5 bases from V and 0 from J, leaving 16 bases between them. CDR3 length: 16 residues. CDR1 is LNHDA and CDR2 is SQIVND in the germline V gene (reference sequence). This chain's CDR3 is CASSFLPTGTNYGYTF. DNA for the CDR3: TGTGCCAGTAGTTTCCTCCCGACAGGAACTAACTATGGCTACACCTTC.

This rearrangement joins TRBV19 to TRBJ2-7; 11 nucleotides match TRBD2. CDR1 LNHDA and CDR2 SQIVND come from the germline V gene (reference sequence). V lost 8 bases, J lost 7 bases, and 1 base stayed unmatched. The length of the CDR3 is 11 residues. The CDR3 DNA reads as TGTGCCAGTGGGACTAGCGGAGAGCAGTACTTC. This sequence encodes CASGTSGEQYF.

The chain has TRBV6-1 and TRBJ2-3; 10 nucleotides align to TRBD1. The CDR3 consists of 15 residues. V lost 4 bases, J lost 4 bases, and 5 bases stayed unmatched. The germline gives CDR1 MNHNS, CDR2 SASEGT. CDR3 nucleotides: TGTGCCAGCAGTGCCAGGACAGGGGGTCCAGATACGCAGTATTTT. Translated: CASSARTGGPDTQYF.

The chain employs TRBV5-1 and TRBJ2-1; 14 bases fit TRBD2. The CDR3 is 15 amino acids. Trimming at V came to 4 bases and at J to 6 bases, leaving 3 bases not matched to a gene. CDR1 is SGHRS and CDR2 is YFSETQ in the germline V gene. The CDR3 region is CASSRLAGGINEQFF. The CDR3 coding sequence is TGCGCCAGCAGCCGACTAGCGGGAGGGATCAATGAGCAGTTCTTC. Full variable domain (remainder filled in from reference TRBV5-1 and TRBJ2-1): KAGVTQTPRYLIKTRGQQVTLSCSPISGHRSVSWYQQTPGQGLQFLFEYFSETQRNKGNFPGRFSGRQFSNSRSEMNVSTLELGDSALYLCASSRLAGGINEQFFGPGTRLTVL.

The genes are TRBV2 and TRBJ2-6, with D possibly TRBD1 on 5 matching bases. Trimming pared 4 bases from V and 4 bases from J, leaving 11 bases between. Germline CDR1 reads SNHLY; CDR2 reads FYNNEI. The CDR3 runs to 15 residues. CDR3 residues: CASSVTGTGANVLTF. The CDR3 DNA reads TGTGCCAGCAGTGTAACAGGAACCGGGGCCAACGTCCTGACTTTC.

Here the CDR3 DNA reads TGTGCCAGCAGTGAAGGGCCCAGGACAGGGGGCCCAAATGAGCAGTTCTTC. Translation: CASSEGPRTGGPNEQFF. The V gene is TRBV6-1, the J gene TRBJ2-1; 11 nucleotides match TRBD1. V lost 1 base and J lost 7; bases outside the gene matches: 9. This CDR3 is 17 amino acids long. Germline-derived CDR1 and CDR2 are MNHNS and SASEGT.

This clone appeared once. The gene calls are TRBV29-1 and TRBJ1-1, with D uncertain. V lost 5 bases and J lost 1, with 5 bases in between. The germline V gene encodes CDR1 SQVTM and CDR2 ANQGSEA. CDR3 length equals 11 residues. The CDR3 sequence is CSVWPNTEAFF. CDR3 in DNA: TGCAGCGTTTGGCCGAACACTGAAGCTTTCTTT.

The gene calls are TRBV29-1 and TRBJ1-1; 8 bases match TRBD1. The CDR3 loop spans 15 amino acids. The J segment lost 4 bases and the V segment lost 4 bases, leaving 11 bases of the junction unmatched. Germline CDR1 and CDR2: SQVTM and ANQGSEA. The CDR3 loop reads CSVGTWGQAGTEAFF. The CDR3 nucleotides are TGCAGCGTTGGAACTTGGGGACAGGCTGGCACTGAAGCTTTCTTT.

The chain employs TRBV11-3 and TRBJ2-1; a weak D match, TRBD2 (6 bases). Germline lookup yields CDR1 SGHNT and CDR2 YENEEA. The CDR3 has 17 amino acids. V was cut by 5 bases and J by 3 bases, with 20 bases left in between. In DNA, the CDR3 is TGTGCCAGCAGCGGTGGAACCGGGACTGGTATCTACAATGAGCAGTTCTTC. Its translation: CASSGGTGTGIYNEQFF.

This clone was counted between two and nine times. This chain joins TRBV6-6 and TRBJ1-2; TRBD1 matches at 7 bases. CDR1 is MNHNY and CDR2 is SVGAGI in the germline V gene (reference sequence). Trimming took 6 bases from V and 6 from J; bases not matched to a gene: 10. The CDR3 is 14 residues long. CDR3 sequence: CASSQARGTDGYTF. The CDR3 coding sequence is TGTGCCAGCAGCCAAGCCAGGGGGACAGATGGCTACACCTTC.

The DNA of the CDR3 is TGTGCCAGCAGTGAAGCAGGGACAGGGGGCTACGAGCAGTACTTC. Translated: CASSEAGTGGYEQYF. This chain joins TRBV6-1 and TRBJ2-7; 11 bases match TRBD1. With 0 bases clipped from V and 3 bases from J, the junction kept 1 base outside the gene matches. The V gene's germline CDR1 is MNHNS and CDR2 SASEGT. This CDR3 region has 15 residues.

The chain links TRBV5-1 to TRBJ1-2; 8 bases agree with TRBD1. CDR3 size: 16 residues. V was pared by 1 base and J by 2 bases, with 7 bases of the junction left unmatched. CDR1 is SGHRS and CDR2 is YFSETQ in the germline V gene. The CDR3 region is CASSLTGGSVNYGYTF. CDR3 coding DNA: TGCGCCAGCAGCTTGACAGGGGGGAGTGTGAACTATGGCTACACCTTC.

The chain has TRBV12-5 and TRBJ2-7; D is possibly TRBD1 (5 bases). The germline V and J ends were trimmed by 1 base and 0 bases, with 7 bases remaining between them. Germline V lookup: CDR1 LGHNT, CDR2 FRNRAP. The CDR3 totals 14 residues. CDR3 nucleotide sequence: TGTGCTAGTGGTTTGGGACAGAGCTCCTACGAGCAGTACTTC. This encodes CASGLGQSSYEQYF. Combining the CDR3 with reference TRBV12-5 and TRBJ2-7 gives the whole variable domain DARVTQTPRHKVTEMGQEVTMRCQPILGHNTVFWYRQTMMQGLELLAYFRNRAPLDDSGMPKDRFSAEMPDATLATLKIQPSEPRDSAVYFCASGLGQSSYEQYFGPGTRLTVT.

This clone was seen once. The chain links TRBV6-6 to TRBJ1-2; no clear D gene. The V and J ends lost 2 bases and 0 bases respectively, with 13 bases between them. This CDR3 spans 16 amino acids. Germline CDR1 reads MNHNY; CDR2 reads SVGAGI (reference sequence). DNA for the CDR3: TGTGCCAGCAGTTACCTTGGGGATGTAGCTAACTATGGCTACACCTTC. Protein: CASSYLGDVANYGYTF.

J is TRBJ2-7 and V is TRBV6-1; TRBD2 agrees at 11 bases. The ends lost 6 bases at V and 3 bases at J; junction bases unmatched: 1. This CDR3 is 13 amino acids long. Per the germline V gene, CDR1 is MNHNS and CDR2 is SASEGT. CDR3 protein: CASRGTSGYEQYF. The CDR3 DNA reads TGTGCCAGCAGGGGGACTAGCGGCTACGAGCAGTACTTC.

The V gene is TRBV27, the J gene TRBJ2-1; 10 bases line up with TRBD2. The CDR3 loop spans 14 amino acids. J was trimmed by 4 bases and V by 8 bases; bases with no gene match: 5. Germline CDR1 and CDR2: MNHEY and SMNVEV (reference sequence). The CDR3 nucleotides read TGTGCCAGCCGACGGACTAGCGGATACAATGAGCAGTTCTTC. Translation gives CASRRTSGYNEQFF.

The chain joins TRBV6-4 to TRBJ2-2, with D possibly matching TRBD2 (5 bases). Germline V gene sequence: CDR1 MRHNA, CDR2 SNTAGT. V lost 3 bases and J lost 3, with 8 bases in between. This CDR3 spans 14 amino acids. The CDR3 DNA sequence: TGTGCCAGCAGTGAACGGGGAGACACCGGGGAGCTGTTTTTT. Translation: CASSERGDTGELFF.

The V and J genes are TRBV5-6 and TRBJ2-1; 7 bases align to TRBD2. Germline values: CDR1 SGHDT, CDR2 YYEEEE. V lost 3 bases and J lost 8; bases outside the gene matches: 8. CDR3 length equals 14 residues. The CDR3 region is CASSWVAAGDEQFF. DNA of the CDR3: TGTGCCAGCAGCTGGGTAGCGGCGGGGGATGAGCAGTTCTTC.

This sequence joins TRBV13 and TRBJ2-7, with unresolved D. Germline CDR1 PRHDT, CDR2 FYEKMQ (reference sequence). The V and J ends lost 3 bases and 6 bases respectively, with 15 bases between them. The CDR3 consists of 14 residues. The chain's CDR3 is CASSLSAVWAEQYF. The CDR3 coding sequence is TGTGCCAGCAGCTTGTCGGCCGTTTGGGCCGAGCAGTACTTC.

CDR3 sequence reads: CASRPFTGDSYEQYF. Here the CDR3 DNA reads TGTGCCAGCAGACCGTTTACCGGGGACTCCTACGAGCAGTACTTC. This chain uses TRBV5-4 with TRBJ2-7; TRBD2 might be the D (5 bases). Germline V gene sequence: CDR1 SGHNT, CDR2 YYREEE (reference sequence). The CDR3 length is 15 residues. V lost 5 bases and J lost 0, with 15 bases in between.

This clone was recorded only once. The rearrangement links TRBV6-1 to TRBJ2-1, with D hard to call. CDR1 and CDR2 (germline): MNHNS, SASEGT. V gave up 7 bases and J gave up 0 bases, with 13 bases separating them. CDR3 length: 15 amino acids. The CDR3 is CASIPPGSSYNEQFF. The CDR3 DNA sequence: TGTGCCAGCATTCCGCCGGGCAGCTCCTACAATGAGCAGTTCTTC.

This chain joins TRBV5-1 and TRBJ2-2, with no clear D. V was shortened by 3 bases and J by 5 bases, with 14 bases between the two germline ends. Germline V lookup: CDR1 SGHRS, CDR2 YFSETQ. CDR3 length: 15 residues. The DNA of the CDR3 is TGCGCCAGCAGCTCAGAATACCGGGCGACCGGGGAGCTGTTTTTT. Translation gives CASSSEYRATGELFF. Drawing the rest from reference TRBV5-1 and TRBJ2-2, the complete variable domain is KAGVTQTPRYLIKTRGQQVTLSCSPISGHRSVSWYQQTPGQGLQFLFEYFSETQRNKGNFPGRFSGRQFSNSRSEMNVSTLELGDSALYLCASSSEYRATGELFFGEGSRLTVL.

This rearrangement joins TRBV27 to TRBJ2-1; possible D gene TRBD2, 6 bases. The V and J ends lost 0 bases and 0 bases respectively, with 12 bases between them. Germline CDR1 is MNHEY and CDR2 is SMNVEV (reference sequence). This CDR3 has 17 amino acids. The CDR3 loop is CASSLSSGTSSYNEQFF. For the CDR3, the DNA is TGTGCCAGCAGTTTATCTAGCGGAACGAGCTCCTACAATGAGCAGTTCTTC.

CDR3 DNA sequence: TGCGCCAGCAGCCAGGGGGGACAGGACTACAATGAGCAGTTCTTC. Protein: CASSQGGQDYNEQFF. The chain joins TRBV4-1 to TRBJ2-1; TRBD1 matches 8 bases. Germline-derived CDR1 and CDR2 are MGHRA and YSYEKL. CDR3 size: 15 residues. The V gene end was trimmed by 3 bases and the J gene end by 3 bases; junction bases not matched to a gene: 4.

This chain links TRBV6-5 with TRBJ2-1; TRBD1 agrees at 7 bases. The V and J ends lost 6 bases and 9 bases, in that order; junction bases with no gene match: 8. This CDR3 has 13 amino acids. Germline CDR1 reads MNHEY; CDR2 reads SVGAGI. CDR3 protein: CASRSQGKGEQFF. In DNA, the CDR3 is TGTGCCAGCAGATCACAGGGGAAGGGTGAGCAGTTCTTC.

The chain carries TRBV6-5 and TRBJ2-1, with D uncertain. Trimming took 0 bases from V and 0 from J, leaving 9 bases between them. This CDR3 has 16 residues. Germline CDR1 reads MNHEY; CDR2 reads SVGAGI. The CDR3 sequence is CASSYSRASSYNEQFF. The CDR3 DNA reads TGTGCCAGCAGTTACTCCCGGGCAAGCTCCTACAATGAGCAGTTCTTC.

The CDR3 sequence is CAISPAGGEGEQFF. CDR3 DNA sequence: TGTGCCATCTCCCCTGCTGGAGGGGAGGGGGAGCAGTTCTTC. The V and J genes are TRBV10-3 and TRBJ2-1; the match to TRBD2 covers 7 bases. The CDR3 runs 14 residues. Germline CDR1 ENHRY, CDR2 SYGVKD. Trimming at V came to 8 bases and at J to 10 bases, leaving 14 bases not matched to a gene.

A single count supports this clone. This sequence joins TRBV13 and TRBJ2-7, with TRBD2 identical over 8 bases. Germline V gene data show CDR1 as PRHDT and CDR2 as FYEKMQ (reference sequence). CDR3 length: 15 amino acids. The V segment lost 1 base and the J segment 7 bases; nucleotides outside the gene matches: 9. CDR3 bases: TGTGCCAGCAGCTTAGACGGGAGGGCCAACGGGGAGCAGTACTTC. Translated, it gives CASSLDGRANGEQYF.